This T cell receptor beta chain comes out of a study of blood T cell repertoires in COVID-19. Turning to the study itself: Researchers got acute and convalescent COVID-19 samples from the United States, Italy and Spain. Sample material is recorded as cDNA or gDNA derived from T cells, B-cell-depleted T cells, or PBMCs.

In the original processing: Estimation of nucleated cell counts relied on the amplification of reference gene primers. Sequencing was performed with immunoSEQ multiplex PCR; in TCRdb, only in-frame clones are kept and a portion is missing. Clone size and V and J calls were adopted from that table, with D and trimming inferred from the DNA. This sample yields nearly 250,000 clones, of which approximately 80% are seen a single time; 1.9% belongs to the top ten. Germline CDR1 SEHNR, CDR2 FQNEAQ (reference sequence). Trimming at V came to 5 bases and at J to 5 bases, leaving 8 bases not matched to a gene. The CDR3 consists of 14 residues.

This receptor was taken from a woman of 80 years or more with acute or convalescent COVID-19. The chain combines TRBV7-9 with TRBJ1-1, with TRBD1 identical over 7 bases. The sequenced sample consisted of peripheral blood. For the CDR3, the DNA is TGTGCCAGCAGCAAGGGGGCTGTAGGGACTGAAGCTTTCTTT. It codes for CASSKGAVGTEAFF.